Detailed here is one T cell receptor beta chain. As originally analysed: How many nucleated cells were present was estimated from reference gene primer amplification. Method: immunoSEQ multiplex PCR; TCRdb's copy keeps in-frame clones and lacks some. That table is the source of V, J and clone size, and D and trimming were worked out from the DNA. The sample contains about 200,000 clones, approximately 82% of which appear only once. The data were obtained in a study of blood T cell repertoires in COVID-19. Overall study: Italy, Spain and the United States were the sources of the convalescent and acute COVID-19 samples. PBMCs, B-cell-depleted T cells, or T cells provided the cDNA or gDNA that made up the material.

CDR1 is KGHSH and CDR2 is LQKENI in the germline V gene. The V and J ends lost 3 bases and 5 bases, in that order; junction bases with no gene match: 6. The CDR3 has 16 residues. This clonotype was obtained from a human donor with acute or convalescent COVID-19. The donor label of this sample is uncertain. The V gene is TRBV18, the J gene TRBJ2-3; TRBD2 aligns across 12 bases. Sequencing used peripheral blood. CDR3 coding DNA: TGTGCCAGCTCACCGACTAGCGGGAGCAGAATAGATACGCAGTATTTT. Translation: CASSPTSGSRIDTQYF.